The 29 T cell receptor beta chains in this list originate from one sample, sequenced in a study of cytomegalovirus exposure and HLA in healthy donors. Primers: 60 Vbeta forward and 13 Jbeta reverse. Clones were read by immunoSEQ multiplex PCR, and TCRdb kept only the in-frame ones, dropping some. The table has around 150,000 clones, 80% to 85% seen once; the top ten hold approximately 2.7%. Sequences were obtained from PBMCs. These receptors all stem from a boy aged 2 to 9 in good health and CMV-seronegative.

J is TRBJ2-7 and V is TRBV10-3; D unclear. V lost 3 bases and J 7 bases, leaving 19 bases between the germline ends. CDR1 is ENHRY, CDR2 SYGVKD, per germline. The length of the CDR3 is 15 residues. This CDR3 reads CAISELNRGGLEQYF. The CDR3 region has the DNA TGTGCCATCAGTGAATTAAACCGAGGCGGATTAGAGCAGTACTTC.

The J gene is TRBJ1-5, the V gene TRBV2, with 9 bases that match TRBD1. V shed 8 bases, J shed 5 bases, and the junction held 7 bases outside the gene matches. Germline values: CDR1 SNHLY, CDR2 FYNNEI. The CDR3 consists of 14 residues. CDR3 coding DNA: TGTGCCAGCGAGGTGGGACAGGGATATCAGCCCCAGCATTTT. It codes for CASEVGQGYQPQHF.

V is TRBV6-6 and J is TRBJ1-1; 7 bases are shared with TRBD1. Unmatched junction bases numbered 7, after V lost 2 bases and J lost 7 bases. Germline-derived CDR1 and CDR2 are MNHNY and SVGAGI (reference sequence). This CDR3 is 14 amino acids long. The CDR3 DNA follows: TGTGCCAGCAGTTACGGGGACAGCCGCCGTGAAGCTTTCTTT. The encoded protein is CASSYGDSRREAFF.

The chain links TRBV7-9 to TRBJ2-7; a possible D gene is TRBD1 (5 bases). Trimming cost V 2 bases and J 5 bases, with 16 bases left between them. This CDR3 has 15 residues. The germline gives CDR1 SEHNR, CDR2 FQNEAQ (reference sequence). The CDR3 loop reads CASSLLGRALDEQYF. For the CDR3, the DNA is TGTGCCAGCAGCTTATTGGGCAGGGCTCTTGACGAGCAGTACTTC.

The chain joins TRBV7-2 to TRBJ2-3; a possible D gene is TRBD1 (6 bases). The V gene lost 8 bases and the J gene lost 7 bases, with 19 bases spanning the gap. This CDR3 is 14 amino acids long. Germline assignment: CDR1 SGHTA and CDR2 FQGNSA. The CDR3 sequence is CASWPDRSLHTQYF. The CDR3 region has the DNA TGTGCCAGCTGGCCTGACAGGAGCTTACATACGCAGTATTTT. Filled out from reference TRBV7-2 and TRBJ2-3, the complete variable domain reads GAGVSQSPSNKVTEKGKDVELRCDPISGHTALYWYRQSLGQGLEFLIYFQGNSAPDKSGLPSDRFSAERTGGSVSTLTIQRTQQEDSAVYLCASWPDRSLHTQYFGPGTRLTVL.

The V call is TRBV6-4, the J call TRBJ2-2; the D gene is possibly TRBD1 (5 bases). Per germline, CDR1 MRHNA and CDR2 SNTAGT. There are 13 residues in the CDR3. Deletions cut 6 bases from V and 2 bases from J, with 7 bases between. The CDR3 sequence: CASRGRNTGELFF. The CDR3 bases are TGTGCCAGCAGGGGGCGCAACACCGGGGAGCTGTTTTTT.

This chain uses TRBV4-2 with TRBJ2-1; 9 bases agree with TRBD2. V was pared by 7 bases and J by 5 bases, with 12 bases of the junction left unmatched. Looked up from germline, CDR1 is LGHNA and CDR2 is YNFKEQ. The CDR3 loop spans 16 amino acids. The CDR3: CASIPEAGLAHNEQFF. For the CDR3, the DNA is TGTGCCAGCATCCCCGAGGCGGGACTAGCTCACAATGAGCAGTTCTTC.

This clone appeared a single time. The CDR3 is CASSEGMMHIQYF. Here the CDR3 DNA reads TGTGCCAGCAGCGAGGGCATGATGCACATTCAGTACTTC. This chain links TRBV11-3 with TRBJ2-4; weak D call: TRBD2 (5 bases). Trimming removed 5 bases at V and 8 bases at J, with 13 bases between. Germline values: CDR1 SGHNT, CDR2 YENEEA. CDR3 length: 13 residues.

The CDR3 region is CASSIERGNTEAFF. The CDR3 DNA reads TGTGCCAGTAGTATAGAAAGGGGGAACACTGAAGCTTTCTTT. J is TRBJ1-1 and V is TRBV19; D possibly corresponds to TRBD1 (5 bases). Germline CDR1 is LNHDA and CDR2 is SQIVND (reference sequence). V lost 0 bases and J 1 base, leaving 6 bases between the germline ends. The CDR3 has 14 amino acids.

The J gene is TRBJ2-2, the V gene TRBV5-1; 10 positions match TRBD1. Looked up from germline, CDR1 is SGHRS and CDR2 is YFSETQ. This CDR3 region has 15 residues. V shed 0 bases, J shed 4 bases, and the junction held 0 bases outside the gene matches. The CDR3 protein is CASSLGQGATGELFF. The CDR3 DNA sequence: TGCGCCAGCAGCTTGGGACAGGGGGCCACCGGGGAGCTGTTTTTT. Supplemented by reference TRBV5-1 and TRBJ2-2, the full variable domain reads KAGVTQTPRYLIKTRGQQVTLSCSPISGHRSVSWYQQTPGQGLQFLFEYFSETQRNKGNFPGRFSGRQFSNSRSEMNVSTLELGDSALYLCASSLGQGATGELFFGEGSRLTVL.

The chain employs TRBV5-4 and TRBJ2-7; 7 positions match TRBD1. Germline V CDR1 and CDR2: SGHNT, YYREEE (reference sequence). The junction had 11 bases not matched to a gene; V was cut back by 2 bases and J by 3 bases. The CDR3 totals 16 residues. CDR3 sequence reads: CASSLNPTGSNYEQYF. The CDR3 bases are TGTGCCAGCAGCTTAAACCCGACAGGGTCCAACTACGAGCAGTACTTC.

The chain has TRBV21-1 and TRBJ2-5; the listed D gene, TRBD1, was not tested against the DNA. TRBV21-1 is recorded as a pseudogene. The CDR3 is 17 amino acids. The CDR3 coding sequence is TGTGCCAGCAGCCGATCTACCTGGGGCAGGGCGTCGAAGACCCAGTACTTC. Protein product: CASSRSTWGRASKTQYF.

The chain has TRBV6-1 and TRBJ2-7, with D possibly TRBD1 on 8 matching bases. This CDR3 comprises 15 residues. V was clipped by 8 bases and J by 0 bases, with 17 bases between them. Per germline, CDR1 MNHNS and CDR2 SASEGT. DNA for the CDR3: TGTGCCAGCGGCCGGGGGGACAGGAGCTCCTACGAGCAGTACTTC. Its protein product is CASGRGDRSSYEQYF.

The chain has TRBV7-8 and TRBJ1-4; TRBD1 might be the D (6 bases). Germline-derived CDR1 and CDR2 are SGHVS and FQNEAQ. Trimming took 5 bases from V and 0 from J, leaving 10 bases between them. This CDR3 comprises 15 residues. CDR3 residues: CASSGRTATNEKLFF. The CDR3 DNA reads as TGTGCCAGCAGCGGACGGACAGCAACTAATGAAAAACTGTTTTTT.

This clone appeared a few times. The same CDR3 also results from other DNA sequences found in this sample. This chain joins TRBV6-1 and TRBJ2-1; 11 bases match TRBD2. Looked up from germline, CDR1 is MNHNS and CDR2 is SASEGT. Trimming took 2 bases from V and 4 from J; bases not matched to a gene: 1. The CDR3 runs 15 residues. Here the CDR3 reads CASSELAGGYNEQFF. DNA for the CDR3: TGTGCCAGCAGTGAATTAGCGGGGGGGTACAATGAGCAGTTCTTC.

V is TRBV29-1 and J is TRBJ2-3; a weak D match, TRBD2 (6 bases). V was pared by 6 bases and J by 0 bases, with 10 bases between. This CDR3 has 13 residues. Germline V gives CDR1 SQVTM, CDR2 ANQGSEA. As DNA, the CDR3 is TGCAGCGTCCGGGACTTAAGCACAGATACGCAGTATTTT. Translating it yields CSVRDLSTDTQYF.

The rearrangement uses TRBV29-1 and TRBJ1-1, with 12 bases lining up with TRBD1. Losses at the gene ends were 7 bases for V and 3 bases for J; bases not matched to a gene: 3. The length of the CDR3 is 13 residues. Germline V CDR1 and CDR2: SQVTM, ANQGSEA. As DNA, the CDR3 is TGCAGCGGCGGGACAGGGGGCTACACTGAAGCTTTCTTT. Residues: CSGGTGGYTEAFF.

This rearrangement joins TRBV7-5 to TRBJ2-7; TRBD1, as called in the table, went unchecked against the DNA. TRBV7-5 is listed as a pseudogene. The CDR3 sequence is 17 residues long. CDR3 region: CVRSSPAGDRVFYEQYF. In DNA form, the CDR3 reads TGTGTCAGAAGCTCGCCCGCGGGGGACAGGGTATTTTACGAGCAGTACTTC.

The V call is TRBV6-1, the J call TRBJ2-7; 8 positions agree with TRBD1. The J segment lost 1 base and the V segment lost 7 bases, leaving 6 bases of the junction unmatched. The CDR3 consists of 14 residues. The V gene's germline CDR1 is MNHNS and CDR2 SASEGT. The CDR3 coding sequence is TGTGCCAGCATTCAGGGGGCGCAGTCCTACGAGCAGTACTTC. Its translation: CASIQGAQSYEQYF.

This chain connects TRBV29-1 to TRBJ1-1; 8 positions agree with TRBD1. The CDR3 sequence is 13 residues long. The junction had 10 bases not matched to a gene; V was cut back by 7 bases and J by 6 bases. Looked up from germline, CDR1 is SQVTM and CDR2 is ANQGSEA. CDR3 DNA: TGCAGCGGATCAGGGGGCGCGGCTCCTGAAGCTTTCTTT. Residues: CSGSGGAAPEAFF.

This clone is categorized as large. Other DNA sequences in this sample translate to the same CDR3. This chain links TRBV1 with TRBJ1-1; TRBD1, as called in the table, went unchecked against the DNA. TRBV1 is given as a pseudogene. The CDR3 contains 15 residues. This chain's CDR3 is CTSSPDRLYWAEAFF. In DNA, the CDR3 is TGCACCAGCAGCCCGGACAGACTCTATTGGGCTGAAGCTTTCTTT.

V and J are TRBV28 and TRBJ2-1; D might be TRBD2 (6 bases). The germline V gene has CDR1 MDHEN and CDR2 SYDVKM. Trimming removed 2 bases from V and 4 bases from J, with 6 bases in between. CDR3 size: 13 residues. The CDR3 protein is CASSLAGYNEQFF. CDR3 coding DNA: TGTGCCAGCAGTTTAGCGGGGTACAATGAGCAGTTCTTC.

The chain joins TRBV6-5 to TRBJ1-4; 7 nucleotides align to TRBD1. CDR1 MNHEY and CDR2 SVGAGI come from the germline V gene. The CDR3 spans 14 residues. Trimming took 6 bases from V and 4 from J; bases not matched to a gene: 5. In nucleotides, the CDR3 is TGTGCCAGCAGCAAGACAGGGAGTAATGAAAAACTGTTTTTT. Amino acid sequence: CASSKTGSNEKLFF.

The chain combines TRBV4-1 with TRBJ2-7, with D unresolved. The V end lost 3 bases, the J end lost 3 bases, and 18 bases lay between the germline ends. CDR1 is MGHRA, CDR2 YSYEKL, per germline. CDR3 size: 16 residues. This CDR3 is CASSHSIEESFYEQYF. The CDR3 coding sequence is TGCGCCAGCAGCCACAGTATCGAGGAGTCCTTCTACGAGCAGTACTTC.

In this sample, this clone turned up a few times. The genes are TRBV2 and TRBJ2-1; TRBD2 matches 7 bases. J gave up 1 base and V 8 bases, and 8 bases lay outside the gene matches. CDR3 length: 15 residues. Germline values: CDR1 SNHLY, CDR2 FYNNEI. The CDR3 sequence is CASRLPGGSYNEQFF. In DNA, the CDR3 is TGTGCCAGCCGGCTCCCGGGGGGTTCCTACAATGAGCAGTTCTTC.

This chain connects TRBV11-3 to TRBJ2-2, with 12 positions matching TRBD2. V shed 4 bases and J 0 bases; nucleotides not matched to a gene: 3. The CDR3 covers 17 residues. CDR1 and CDR2 from the germline V gene are SGHNT and YENEEA. The CDR3 nucleotides are TGTGCCAGCAGCTACTGGACTAGCGGGGCGAACACCGGGGAGCTGTTTTTT. It codes for CASSYWTSGANTGELFF.

The V call is TRBV19, the J call TRBJ1-3; 9 nucleotides line up with TRBD1. This CDR3 is built from 14 residues. Trimming removed 6 bases from V and 5 bases from J; junction bases left unmatched: 5. Per germline, CDR1 LNHDA and CDR2 SQIVND (reference sequence). As DNA, the CDR3 is TGTGCCAGTAGGGACAGGGGCAGCAGAAACACCATATATTTT. Translation gives CASRDRGSRNTIYF.

This clone was counted a single time. The chain combines TRBV5-1 with TRBJ1-2; perhaps TRBD1 as D (5 bases). V lost 5 bases and J 3 bases, leaving 17 bases between the germline ends. Per the germline V gene, CDR1 is SGHRS and CDR2 is YFSETQ. The CDR3 is made up of 15 amino acids. This CDR3 is CASRIYPRADYGYTF. The CDR3, as DNA: TGCGCCAGCAGAATCTACCCCAGGGCTGACTATGGCTACACCTTC.

The chain combines TRBV28 with TRBJ1-5; D may be TRBD1 (5 bases). This CDR3 contains 14 residues. V shed 5 bases and J shed 5 bases, with 13 bases lying between them. Germline V CDR1 and CDR2: MDHEN, SYDVKM. CDR3 region: CASSLSDRHQPQHF. The CDR3 DNA reads TGTGCCAGCAGTCTTTCAGACAGACATCAGCCCCAGCATTTT.